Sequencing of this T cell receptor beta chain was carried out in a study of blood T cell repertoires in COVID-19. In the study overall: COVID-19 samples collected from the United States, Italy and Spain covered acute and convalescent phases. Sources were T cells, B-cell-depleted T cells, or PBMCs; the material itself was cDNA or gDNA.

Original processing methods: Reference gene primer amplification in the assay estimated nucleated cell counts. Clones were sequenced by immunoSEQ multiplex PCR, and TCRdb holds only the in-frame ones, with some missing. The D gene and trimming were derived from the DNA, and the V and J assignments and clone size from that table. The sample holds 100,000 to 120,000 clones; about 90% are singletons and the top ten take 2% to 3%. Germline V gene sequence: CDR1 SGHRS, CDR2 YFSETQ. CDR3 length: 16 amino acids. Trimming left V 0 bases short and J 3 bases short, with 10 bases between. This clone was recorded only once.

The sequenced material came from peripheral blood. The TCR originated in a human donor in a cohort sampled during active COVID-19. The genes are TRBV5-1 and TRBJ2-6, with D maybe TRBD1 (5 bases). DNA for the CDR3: TGCGCCAGCAGCTTGGGGCAGGGCCATGGGGCCAACGTCCTGACTTTC. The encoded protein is CASSLGQGHGANVLTF.